What follows describes a single T cell receptor (beta chain). This sample is part of a study of blood T cell repertoires in COVID-19. About the research overall: Researchers got acute and convalescent COVID-19 samples from the United States, Italy and Spain. The cDNA or gDNA used as material had been derived from T cells, B-cell-depleted T cells, or PBMCs.

Clones were read by immunoSEQ multiplex PCR, and TCRdb kept only the in-frame ones, dropping some. Of 200,000 to 300,000 clones listed, 70% to 85% are singletons. Germline loops: CDR1 MDHEN, CDR2 SYDVKM. V shed 2 bases and J 7 bases; nucleotides not matched to a gene: 7. The CDR3 loop spans 15 amino acids. Sample: peripheral blood. The genes are TRBV28 and TRBJ2-1; TRBD1 agrees at 8 bases. This TCR was recovered from a woman at least 80 years old with acute or convalescent COVID-19. The CDR3 protein is CASSLLQGARNEQFF. Written as DNA, the CDR3 is TGTGCCAGCAGTTTACTCCAGGGGGCGCGGAATGAGCAGTTCTTC.